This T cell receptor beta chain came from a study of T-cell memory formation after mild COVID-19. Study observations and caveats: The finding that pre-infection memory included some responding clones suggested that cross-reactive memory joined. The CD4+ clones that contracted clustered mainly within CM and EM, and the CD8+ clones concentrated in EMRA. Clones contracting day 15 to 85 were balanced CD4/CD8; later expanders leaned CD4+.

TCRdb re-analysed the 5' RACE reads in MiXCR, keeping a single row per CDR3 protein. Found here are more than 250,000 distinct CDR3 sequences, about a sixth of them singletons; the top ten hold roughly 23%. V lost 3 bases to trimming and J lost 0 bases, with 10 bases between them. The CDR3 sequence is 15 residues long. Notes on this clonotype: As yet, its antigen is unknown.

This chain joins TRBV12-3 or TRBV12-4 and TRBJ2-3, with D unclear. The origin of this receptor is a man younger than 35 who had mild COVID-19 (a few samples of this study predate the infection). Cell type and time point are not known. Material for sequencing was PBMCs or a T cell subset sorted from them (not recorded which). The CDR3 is CASSFLALSTDTQYF. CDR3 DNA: TGTGCCAGCAGTTTCTTGGCTCTCAGCACAGATACGCAGTATTTT.